This record looks at one T cell receptor beta chain sequence and its context. TCRdb re-called the RT-PCR reads through MiXCR, storing one row per CDR3 protein. This repertoire shows approximately 200,000 distinct CDR3 sequences, roughly two fifths found once; its top ten account for around a tenth. The CDR3 runs to 16 residues. Germline CDR1 is SNHLY and CDR2 is FYNNEI. Trimming cost V 6 bases and J 4 bases; bases outside gene matches: 10. This record belongs to a study of patients and donors after allogeneic stem cell transplantation. Sequencing was done on a sample of blood, either unsorted or a sorted T cell fraction (not recorded which). The clonotype comes from a human donor who was either an allogeneic HSCT recipient or a stem cell or donor lymphocyte infusion donor (not recorded which). It is not recorded whose cells these are; they may come from a transplant donor. This rearrangement joins TRBV2 to TRBJ2-1, with TRBD2 identical over 9 bases. CDR3 sequence reads: CASSDLLAGEYNEQFF. For the CDR3, the DNA is TGTGCCAGCAGCGACCTTTTAGCGGGGGAGTACAATGAGCAGTTCTTC.